This passage covers 3 T cell receptor beta chains from one sample sequenced in a study of radiotherapy plus CTLA-4 blockade in lung cancer. The data were produced by immunoSEQ multiplex PCR, yet TCRdb's version contains in-frame clones alone and is incomplete. This sample yields 40,000 or so clones, of which 60% to 75% are seen a single time; about 8.9% belongs to the top ten. The sample was peripheral blood, taken from a patient treated with radiotherapy plus ipilimumab. All receptors come from a human donor with non-small cell lung cancer who had stable disease on radiotherapy plus ipilimumab.

The V gene is TRBV7-9, the J gene TRBJ2-5; D perhaps matches TRBD2 (5 bases). This CDR3 contains 15 residues. Germline assignment: CDR1 SEHNR and CDR2 FQNEAQ (reference sequence). Trimming shortened V by 2 bases and J by 4 bases, and 14 bases separated the two germline ends. The CDR3 region has the DNA TGTGCCAGCAGCTTAACCAACGGGGAAACAGAGACCCAGTACTTC. Translation gives CASSLTNGETETQYF.

J is TRBJ1-2 and V is TRBV19; 9 nucleotides line up with TRBD1. V gave up 6 bases and J gave up 7 bases; unmatched junction bases: 6. Germline CDR1 LNHDA, CDR2 SQIVND (reference sequence). This CDR3 is built from 13 residues. CDR3: CASSRDRVFGYTF. The CDR3 DNA reads TGTGCCAGTAGCCGGGACAGGGTTTTTGGCTACACCTTC.

This chain uses TRBV5-1 with TRBJ1-2; 7 positions match TRBD1. V shed 4 bases and J 8 bases; nucleotides not matched to a gene: 14. Germline-derived CDR1 and CDR2 are SGHRS and YFSETQ. The CDR3 covers 15 residues. DNA for the CDR3: TGCGCCAGCAGCCCCTCAGGCCCTACAGGGGTCGGCTACACCTTC. This gives the protein CASSPSGPTGVGYTF.